The present entry profiles one T cell receptor beta chain with its context. TCR beta CDR3 sequences were amplified from RNA transcripts. The study used the HTBI primer set for a first-round RT-PCR of the TCR CDR3. TCRdb itself ran the multiplex PCR reads through MiXCR, one entry per CDR3 protein. The sample includes some 760,000 distinct CDR3 sequences, 13% to 15% of them seen just once. This sample stems from a study of T cells in Graves' hyperthyroidism and ophthalmopathy. Disease duration under 2 months; hyperthyroidism patients were aged 18 to 65. Patients having uncontrolled infection, another autoimmune disease, pregnancy or lactation were not included. The diagnoses drew upon clinical symptoms, serum thyroxine and TRAb, thyroid ultrasound and orbital computed tomography. Out of about 10 ml of fresh peripheral blood came the PBMCs. V was trimmed by 1 base and J by 14 bases, leaving 17 bases between them. This CDR3 has 12 residues. CDR1 and CDR2 from the germline V gene are DFQATT and SNEGSKA (reference sequence).

V and J are TRBV20-1 and TRBJ1-1, with a tentative D call TRBD1 (5 bases). The sequence was obtained from a woman between 18 and 29 years old with Graves' hyperthyroidism. The source material was blood. The CDR3, as DNA: TGCAGTGCTAGAGTAGGGACTTACCGCGGGTTCTTT. Its translation is CSARVGTYRGFF.